Below are 7 T cell receptor beta chains sequenced from a single sample in a study of T cells in Graves' hyperthyroidism and ophthalmopathy. It was RNA transcripts that yielded the amplified TCR beta CDR3 regions. The TCR CDR3 was amplified in a first-round RT-PCR using the HTBI primer set. TCRdb reprocessed the multiplex PCR reads with MiXCR, giving one entry per CDR3 protein. The sample carries more than 500,000 distinct CDR3 sequences, under 20% recorded once. Material for sequencing was blood. The receptor set was obtained from a woman aged 25 to 39 with Graves' hyperthyroidism.

This clonotype was recorded many times. J is TRBJ2-3 and V is TRBV11-3, with TRBD2 identical over 8 bases. The V gene's germline CDR1 is SGHNT and CDR2 YENEEA. V was pared by 1 base and J by 7 bases, with 13 bases of the junction left unmatched. CDR3 length equals 17 residues. The CDR3 reads CASSLGLASGGFNTQYF. The DNA for the CDR3 is TGTGCCAGCAGCTTAGGCCTTGCCTCGGGAGGGTTTAATACGCAGTATTTT.

The chain uses TRBV12-3 or TRBV12-4 and TRBJ2-1; 11 bases align to TRBD1. The CDR3 totals 14 residues. V shed 7 bases, J shed 7 bases, and the junction held 6 bases outside the gene matches. The CDR3 loop is CASKGGTGGNEQFF. The CDR3 DNA reads TGTGCCAGCAAGGGGGGGACAGGGGGAAATGAGCAGTTCTTC.

This clonotype was observed at least ten times. The genes are TRBV6-2 or TRBV6-3 and TRBJ1-1, with a tentative D call TRBD1 (5 bases). The germline gives CDR1 MNHEY, CDR2 SVGEGT. V was shortened by 5 bases and J by 4 bases, with 14 bases between the two germline ends. The CDR3 sequence is 14 residues long. The CDR3 spells CASSPQGPGTEAFF. Written as DNA, the CDR3 is TGTGCCAGCAGTCCTCAGGGTCCCGGCACTGAAGCTTTCTTT.

Remarks on this clonotype: A much larger clone sits a single nucleotide away, making a read error possible. The rearrangement uses TRBV7-8 and TRBJ2-7; unclear D gene. V lost 5 bases to trimming and J lost 1 base, with 9 bases between them. Germline V gene sequence: CDR1 SGHVS, CDR2 FQNEAQ. The CDR3 runs to 13 residues. CDR3 DNA sequence: TGTGCCAGCAGCGCAACTATGTCCTACGAGCAGTACTTC. This sequence encodes CASSATMSYEQYF.

At least ten counts were recorded for this clonotype. The CDR3 region is CASSEGEVDEKLFF. In DNA form, the CDR3 reads TGCGCCAGCAGTGAGGGGGAGGTTGATGAAAAACTGTTTTTT. The rearrangement links TRBV10-2 to TRBJ1-4; D remains unclear. The CDR3 extends over 14 amino acids. Germline V CDR1 and CDR2: WSHSY, SAAADI. V lost 2 bases and J 6 bases, leaving 10 bases between the germline ends.

The chain couples TRBV6-2 or TRBV6-3 to TRBJ1-5, with D perhaps matching TRBD1 (5 bases). CDR3 size: 16 residues. V was shortened by 6 bases and J by 5 bases, with 20 bases between the two germline ends. CDR1 and CDR2 (germline): MNHEY, SVGEGT. The CDR3 loop is CASRPTLGGGYQPQHF. The CDR3 bases are TGTGCCAGCAGACCCACCCTCGGGGGGGGTTATCAGCCCCAGCATTTT.

This clonotype was observed many times. This sequence joins TRBV20-1 and TRBJ2-7, with TRBD2 matching 11 bases. V was pared by 8 bases and J by 6 bases, with 9 bases of the junction left unmatched. The germline V gene has CDR1 DFQATT and CDR2 SNEGSKA (reference sequence). This CDR3 is 13 amino acids long. CDR3 nucleotide sequence: TGCAGTTTTTTTACTAGCGGGAGACGCGAGCAGTACTTC. This gives the protein CSFFTSGRREQYF.